Presented here are 28 T cell receptor beta chains from one specimen sequenced in a study of Graves' ophthalmopathy and Graves' hyperthyroidism. Researchers took RNA transcripts and amplified TCR beta CDR3 regions from them. RT-PCR in the first round used HTBI primers; a second-round multiplex PCR followed. TCRdb analysed the multiplex PCR reads with MiXCR anew, one entry per CDR3 protein. The table lists 450,000 or so distinct CDR3 sequences, 13% to 15% of them singletons. Sequenced material: blood. The receptors were gathered from a woman in her twenties or thirties with Graves' ophthalmopathy.

The DNA of the CDR3 is TGCAGCGTCCGACTGCAAGAGACCCAGTACTTC. Protein sequence: CSVRLQETQYF. The V call is TRBV29-1, the J call TRBJ2-5, with D uncertain. Trimming cost V 6 bases and J 2 bases, with 7 bases left between them. CDR3 length equals 11 residues. Germline V CDR1 and CDR2: SQVTM, ANQGSEA.

This clonotype was counted only a few times. An end of the junction does not agree with germline; a read error may underlie this. The genes are TRBV6-1 and TRBJ2-7; D might be TRBD2 (6 bases). The CDR3 spans 11 residues. Germline V gene lookup returns CDR1 MNHNS and CDR2 SASEGT. The CDR3, as DNA: TGTGCCAGCTGGAGGGGCTACGGGCAGTACTTC. Its protein is CASWRGYGQYF.

This clonotype was observed many times. The V and J genes are TRBV28 and TRBJ1-1; D not certain. The V end lost 3 bases, the J end lost 0 bases, and 23 bases lay between the germline ends. CDR3 length equals 19 residues. Germline V gene data show CDR1 as MDHEN and CDR2 as SYDVKM. CDR3 sequence: CASSFESSRLRRLNTEAFF. The CDR3 DNA follows: TGTGCCAGCAGTTTTGAATCTTCCCGTCTAAGGAGGCTGAACACTGAAGCTTTCTTT.

This clonotype appeared many times. The chain carries TRBV11-2 and TRBJ2-2; TRBD2 agrees at 7 bases. The germline V gene encodes CDR1 SGHAT and CDR2 FQNNGV. Unmatched junction bases numbered 8, after V lost 6 bases and J lost 1 base. The CDR3 runs to 16 residues. CDR3 DNA: TGTGCCAGCAGTCTATCCCTAGCGGTGAACACCGGGGAGCTGTTTTTT. It is translated as CASSLSLAVNTGELFF.

This clonotype was detected a few times. DNA for the CDR3: TGTGCCTGGAGAAGCGGGGGTGAAGCTTTCTTT. The encoded protein is CAWRSGGEAFF. This chain links TRBV30 with TRBJ1-1; perhaps TRBD1 as D (5 bases). The CDR3 has 11 residues. Per the germline V gene, CDR1 is GTSNPN and CDR2 is SVGIG (reference sequence). Trimming took off 3 bases at V and 7 bases at J, with 9 bases between the two ends.

This CDR3 reads CASSRLVRTGDGYTF. The CDR3 DNA reads TGTGCCAGCAGCCGTTTAGTCCGGACAGGGGATGGCTACACCTTC. V gene TRBV6-1 combines with J gene TRBJ1-2; TRBD1 agrees at 9 bases. The CDR3 covers 15 residues. Germline V CDR1 and CDR2: MNHNS, SASEGT. V gave up 6 bases and J gave up 6 bases; unmatched junction bases: 11.

The sample holds many counts of this clonotype. This sequence joins TRBV6-1 and TRBJ1-1; tentatively, D is TRBD1 (6 bases). V lost 5 bases and J 1 base, leaving 11 bases between the germline ends. Germline CDR1 MNHNS, CDR2 SASEGT. The CDR3 spans 14 residues. CDR3 sequence reads: CASSKGHENTEAFF. CDR3 sequence (DNA): TGTGCCAGCAGTAAGGGACACGAGAACACTGAAGCTTTCTTT.

This clonotype was counted at least ten times. The rearrangement links TRBV11-2 to TRBJ2-5, with D tentatively TRBD1 or TRBD2 (6 bases each). Trimming stripped 6 bases from V and 3 bases from J, with 17 bases between. CDR3 size: 15 residues. Germline lookup yields CDR1 SGHAT and CDR2 FQNNGV. Written as DNA, the CDR3 is TGTGCCAGCAGGCATCTTACGGGGGCTGAAGAGACCCAGTACTTC. It translates to CASRHLTGAEETQYF.

This rearrangement joins TRBV5-4 to TRBJ1-5; perhaps TRBD1 as D (5 bases). The germline V and J ends were trimmed by 0 bases and 5 bases, with 15 bases remaining between them. Looked up from germline, CDR1 is SGHNT and CDR2 is YYREEE (reference sequence). The CDR3 runs to 16 residues. The CDR3 DNA sequence: TGTGCCAGCAGCTTGGACGGGGGGAGAGTTGATCAGCCCCAGCATTTT. Amino acids: CASSLDGGRVDQPQHF.

This clonotype was seen more than once but under ten times. The chain uses TRBV18 and TRBJ2-5; 12 bases align to TRBD1. From germline, CDR1 is KGHSH and CDR2 LQKENI. This CDR3 comprises 17 residues. The ends lost 6 bases at V and 3 bases at J; junction bases unmatched: 11. The CDR3 sequence is CASSPGQGALPEETQYF. CDR3 DNA: TGTGCCAGCTCCCCGGGACAGGGGGCCCTACCCGAAGAGACCCAGTACTTC.

This clonotype was picked up many times. The chain carries TRBV30 and TRBJ2-5; 10 positions agree with TRBD2. Looked up from germline, CDR1 is GTSNPN and CDR2 is SVGIG (reference sequence). V lost 7 bases, J lost 5 bases, and 10 bases stayed unmatched. The length of the CDR3 is 14 residues. The CDR3 region is CAYHLAGVWETQYF. CDR3 sequence (DNA): TGTGCCTACCACCTAGCGGGAGTTTGGGAGACCCAGTACTTC.

This clonotype has a handful of counts. Since no conserved phenylalanine or tryptophan closes the CDR3, a read error is the likely cause. The DNA is omitted, as the CDR3 cannot be located on it reliably, and the CDR3 follows TCRdb's listing. The chain couples TRBV6-5 to TRBJ1-1; the table's D call TRBD1 went unverified against the DNA. The length of the CDR3 is 16 amino acids, counting both ends. From germline, CDR1 is MNHEY and CDR2 SVGAGI. The CDR3 here is CASSYSVVTVNTEACL.

This clonotype was counted between two and nine times. The chain employs TRBV18 and TRBJ1-1; no clear D. Germline values: CDR1 KGHSH, CDR2 LQKENI. This CDR3 contains 11 residues. The ends were cut back, 8 bases at V and 4 bases at J, with 8 bases in the middle. The CDR3, as DNA: TGTGCCAGCGCCGCAGGCACTGAAGCTTTCTTT. Translating it yields CASAAGTEAFF.

The genes are TRBV6-1 and TRBJ1-1; the D gene is possibly TRBD1 (6 bases). The CDR3 has 16 residues. V was trimmed by 0 bases and J by 4 bases, leaving 15 bases between them. Germline CDR1 MNHNS, CDR2 SASEGT. The CDR3 loop reads CASSEAVGGKGTEAFF. As DNA, the CDR3 is TGTGCCAGCAGTGAAGCAGTAGGGGGAAAGGGCACTGAAGCTTTCTTT.

The genes are TRBV27 and TRBJ2-1; TRBD1 might be the D (6 bases). The V gene's germline CDR1 is MNHEY and CDR2 SMNVEV (reference sequence). This CDR3 contains 12 residues. The ends were cut back, 6 bases at V and 7 bases at J, with 10 bases in the middle. This chain's CDR3 is CASSPTGNEQFF. CDR3 DNA sequence: TGTGCCAGCAGCCCCACAGGGAATGAGCAGTTCTTC.

This clonotype was counted between two and nine times. The chain combines TRBV11-2 with TRBJ1-1; 7 bases map to TRBD1. V shed 5 bases and J 9 bases; nucleotides not matched to a gene: 18. Germline loops: CDR1 SGHAT, CDR2 FQNNGV. The CDR3 consists of 16 residues. CDR3 nucleotides: TGTGCCAGCAGCCAGTCATCAGGGGGAGGGGGAATACAAGCTTTCTTT. Encoded protein: CASSQSSGGGGIQAFF.

The chain combines TRBV18 with TRBJ1-1; no clear D. V lost 2 bases, J lost 3 bases, and 7 bases lay in between. Germline V lookup: CDR1 KGHSH, CDR2 LQKENI. There are 13 residues in the CDR3. This CDR3 reads CASSPSVYTEAFF. For the CDR3, the DNA is TGTGCCAGCTCACCATCGGTTTACACTGAAGCTTTCTTT.

This clonotype was observed many times. The genes are TRBV12-3 or TRBV12-4 and TRBJ2-3; D not certain. Trimming removed 0 bases from V and 4 bases from J, with 2 bases in between. CDR3 length: 12 amino acids. The CDR3 is CASSLAPDTQYF. The CDR3 nucleotides read TGTGCCAGCAGTTTAGCGCCAGATACGCAGTATTTT.

This clonotype was counted many times. The chain joins TRBV12-3 or TRBV12-4 to TRBJ1-1, with D unclear. The CDR3 totals 14 residues. Trimming removed 6 bases at V and 2 bases at J, with 13 bases between. The CDR3 DNA sequence: TGTGCCAGCAGCGAACGGAACAGTAACACTGAAGCTTTCTTT. Its protein product is CASSERNSNTEAFF.

The rearrangement links TRBV5-1 to TRBJ1-2; D may be TRBD1 (5 bases). The CDR3 consists of 13 residues. The V and J ends lost 2 bases and 3 bases respectively, with 8 bases between them. The germline CDR1 and CDR2 sequences are SGHRS and YFSETQ. This CDR3 reads CASSFAGDYGYTF. CDR3 nucleotides: TGCGCCAGCAGCTTTGCGGGGGACTATGGCTACACCTTC.

This clonotype was seen at least ten times. The rearrangement joins TRBV12-3 or TRBV12-4 to TRBJ2-5; 7 positions match TRBD1. V trimming: 7 bases; J trimming: 3 bases; junction bases outside the gene matches: 14. The CDR3 length is 16 residues. CDR3 sequence reads: CASIPQGRGRKETQYF. CDR3 in DNA: TGTGCCAGCATCCCCCAAGGAAGGGGGCGGAAAGAGACCCAGTACTTC.

This clonotype has ten or more counts. The chain is built from TRBV18 and TRBJ2-5, with D possibly being TRBD1 (6 bases). Germline-derived CDR1 and CDR2 are KGHSH and LQKENI. V dropped 3 bases and J dropped 0 bases, with 11 bases sitting between them. This CDR3 is 15 amino acids long. CDR3 protein: CASSPTGQYQETQYF. CDR3 bases: TGTGCCAGCTCACCGACAGGCCAATACCAAGAGACCCAGTACTTC.

The chain links TRBV30 to TRBJ1-3; D remains unclear. V lost 0 bases and J lost 0, with 6 bases in between. Germline V gene data show CDR1 as GTSNPN and CDR2 as SVGIG (reference sequence). The CDR3 totals 14 residues. The DNA of the CDR3 is TGTGCCTGGAGTGTGCCGAACTCTGGAAACACCATATATTTT. It translates to CAWSVPNSGNTIYF.

At least ten counts were recorded for this clonotype. The V and J genes are TRBV10-3 and TRBJ2-6; no clear D. This CDR3 is built from 12 residues. Germline V gene lookup returns CDR1 ENHRY and CDR2 SYGVKD. V was trimmed by 0 bases and J by 15 bases, leaving 9 bases between them. CDR3 sequence (DNA): TGTGCCATCAGTGAGTCCCCTTTAGACCTGACTTTC. Protein sequence: CAISESPLDLTF.

This clonotype was seen repeatedly, ten times or more. The V and J genes are TRBV10-3 and TRBJ2-7; 9 bases are a match to TRBD1. The junction had 4 bases not matched to a gene; V was cut back by 11 bases and J by 2 bases. Germline V gives CDR1 ENHRY, CDR2 SYGVKD. This CDR3 has 12 residues. CDR3: CAVWDRAYEQYF. The CDR3 coding sequence is TGTGCCGTCTGGGACAGGGCCTACGAGCAGTACTTC.

This clonotype appeared many times. The rearrangement joins TRBV7-2 to TRBJ2-4; TRBD2 agrees at 9 bases. Germline loops: CDR1 SGHTA, CDR2 FQGNSA. Losses at the gene ends were 5 bases for V and 6 bases for J; bases not matched to a gene: 14. This CDR3 spans 17 amino acids. The CDR3 loop reads CASSPSGPGLATNIQYF. The CDR3 coding sequence is TGTGCCAGCAGCCCCAGTGGACCGGGACTAGCTACAAACATTCAGTACTTC.

The chain recombines TRBV6-1 with TRBJ2-7; D is undetermined. Between the trimmed V and J ends, which lost 3 bases and 2 bases, there was a span of 5 bases. This CDR3 has 12 residues. CDR1 MNHNS and CDR2 SASEGT come from the germline V gene. The CDR3, as DNA: TGTGCCAGCAGTGATGTCACCTACGAGCAGTACTTC. It translates to CASSDVTYEQYF.

On this clonotype itself: Compared with germline, one end of the junction differs, possibly owing to a read error. This rearrangement joins TRBV6-1 to TRBJ1-5, with 8 bases matching TRBD1. The CDR3 loop spans 16 amino acids. Germline loops: CDR1 MNHNS, CDR2 SASEGT. The CDR3 protein is CASSRRDRGSNQPEHF. CDR3 bases: TGTGCCAGCAGCCGACGCGACAGGGGTAGCAATCAGCCCGAGCATTTT.